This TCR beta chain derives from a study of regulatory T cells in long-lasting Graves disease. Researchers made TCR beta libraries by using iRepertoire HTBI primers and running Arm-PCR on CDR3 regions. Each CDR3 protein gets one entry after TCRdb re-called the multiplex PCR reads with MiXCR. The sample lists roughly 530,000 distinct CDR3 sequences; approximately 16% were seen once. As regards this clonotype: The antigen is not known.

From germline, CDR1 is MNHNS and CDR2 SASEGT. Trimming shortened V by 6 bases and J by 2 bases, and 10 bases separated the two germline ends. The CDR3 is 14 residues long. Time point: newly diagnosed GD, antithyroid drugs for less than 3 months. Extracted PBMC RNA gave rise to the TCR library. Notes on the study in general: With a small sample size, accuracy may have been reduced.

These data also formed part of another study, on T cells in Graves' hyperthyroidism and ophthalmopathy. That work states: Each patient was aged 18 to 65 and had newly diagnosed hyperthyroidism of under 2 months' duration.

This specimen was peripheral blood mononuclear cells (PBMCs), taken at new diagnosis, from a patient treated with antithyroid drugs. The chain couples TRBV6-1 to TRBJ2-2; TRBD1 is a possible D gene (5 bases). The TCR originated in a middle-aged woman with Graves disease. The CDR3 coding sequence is TGTGCCAGCAGGGCAGGGATTAACACCGGGGAGCTGTTTTTT. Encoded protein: CASRAGINTGELFF.